This T cell receptor (beta chain) was identified during a study of beta chain features in type 1 diabetes. General study results and limits: Within each of all four CD4+ subsets, Type 1 diabetes patients had TCRB CDR3s that were moderately but significantly shorter.

Per the germline V gene, CDR1 is MGHRA and CDR2 is YSYEKL. Germline trimming cut 4 bases from V and 2 bases from J; bases unmatched to any gene: 10. The CDR3 is 16 amino acids. All of the isolated RNA was reverse transcribed, so expressed TCRB transcripts were sequenced. Produced via immunoSEQ multiplex PCR; TCRdb's table is partial and in-frame only. In the table there are 330,000 or so clones, about 12% of which are singletons. In regard to this clone: The antigen is unknown.

The sequence was collected from a woman aged 18 to 35 with type 1 diabetes. This chain joins TRBV4-1 and TRBJ2-5; 7 bases match TRBD2. Source material: naive CD4+ T cells from blood. This chain's CDR3 is CASSRTPISGQETQYF. Here the CDR3 DNA reads TGCGCCAGCAGCCGCACCCCTATTAGCGGGCAAGAGACCCAGTACTTC.